The rows below give T cell receptor beta chains drawn from one sample of a study of CD8+CD57+ T cells in acquired aplastic anemia. TCRdb analysed the reads with MiXCR anew, one entry per CDR3 protein. The data contain 270,000 or so distinct CDR3 sequences, roughly 82% of them singletons. Sequencing was performed on sorted CD4+, CD8+, or CD8+CD57+ T cells (not recorded which) from PBMCs. All receptors derive from a human donor with aplastic anemia. Each CDR3 is given with its conserved first and last residue. D genes are given only for firm matches. Only some rows state a clone size, as once, few, many or a class for expanded clones.

j_gene	v_gene	d_gene	abundance	CDR3nt	CDR3aa
TRBJ1-2	TRBV24-1	TRBD1	-	TGTGCCACCAGTGCCACGACAGGGTCCTATGGCTACACCTTC	CATSATTGSYGYTF
TRBJ1-1	TRBV7-9	-	-	TGTGCCAGCAGCTTTCATAGAAGCGGGAGGACTGAAGCTTTCTTT	CASSFHRSGRTEAFF
TRBJ2-5	TRBV9	-	many	TGTGCCAGCAGCGTAGGGACCGCCCGAAATCAGCCCCATTTT	CASSVGTARNQPHF
TRBJ1-2	TRBV2	-	few	TGTGCCAGCAGGATGGGGCAGACCTATGGCTACACCTTC	CASRMGQTYGYTF
TRBJ1-1	TRBV20-1	-	-	TGCAGTGCTAGAAGGGGCACTGACTATGACACTGAAGCTTTCTTT	CSARRGTDYDTEAFF
TRBJ2-5	TRBV7-3	TRBD2	-	TGTGCCAGCAGTTCTAGCGGAAGTTGCGAAGAGAACCAGTACTTC	CASSSSGSCEENQYF
TRBJ2-7	TRBV7-8	-	once	TGCGCCAGCAGCTTTACAACCTCCTACGGGCAGCACTTC	CASSFTTSYGQHF
TRBJ1-1	TRBV20-1	-	-	TGCAGTGCTATCGGGGGGGGAGCCAAGAACACTGAAGCTTTCTTT	CSAIGGGAKNTEAFF
TRBJ2-1	TRBV7-8	TRBD2	-	TGTGCCAGCAGCCTGACTGGCGGGAGCAATGCGCAGTTCTTC	CASSLTGGSNAQFF
TRBJ2-3	TRBV7-8	-	-	TGTGCCAGCAGCTTAGCGGGAAGACACGATACGCATTTT	CASSLAGRHDTHF
TRBJ2-7	TRBV2	-	-	TGTGCCAGCAGTGACAGGCGACCAAACTACGAGCAGTACTTC	CASSDRRPNYEQYF
TRBJ2-2	TRBV11-3	-	-	TGTGCCAGCAGCTTAGAGCAGACAACCGGGGAGCTGTTTTTT	CASSLEQTTGELFF
TRBJ2-3	TRBV7-2	-	-	TGTGCCAGCAGCCCGAACTTCCGGGACGCAAACACTGAATTT	CASSPNFRDANTEF
TRBJ2-3	TRBV7-9	-	-	TGTGCCAGCAGAGCCCGAGCGGGACAGAGCACAGATACGCAGTATTTT	CASRARAGQSTDTQYF
TRBJ2-1	TRBV4-1	-	-	TGCGCCAGCAGGCAGGGGGGGTCCTACAATGAGCAGTTCTTC	CASRQGGSYNEQFF
TRBJ2-3	TRBV9	TRBD1	-	TGTGCCAGCAGCTTGGACAGGGGTGCCGCTACGAGCAATTTT	CASSLDRGAATSNF
TRBJ2-2	TRBV24-1	-	-	TGTGCCACCAGTGAGTTTAACACCGGGGAGCTGTTTTTT	CATSEFNTGELFF
TRBJ2-5	TRBV29-1	-	-	TGCAGCGCAATCGAAGGGACCAATAGCAATCAGCCCCAGTACTTC	CSAIEGTNSNQPQYF
TRBJ2-1	TRBV15	-	-	TGTGCCACCAGCAGAGATAGACGGGGCGCCTACAATGAGCAGTTCTTC	CATSRDRRGAYNEQFF
TRBJ2-1	TRBV20-1	TRBD2	once	TGCAGTGCTAGCGCTAGCGGGCCCTACGATGAGCAGTTCTTC	CSASASGPYDEQFF
TRBJ1-6	TRBV7-8	TRBD1	-	TGTGCCAGCAGCGCAGAGGGGGCCGGGTGGAAGTCCCACCTCCACTTT	CASSAEGAGWKSHLHF
TRBJ2-7	TRBV15	-	-	TGTGCCAGCAGCAGAGGTACAGATTCCGACACGCAGTACTTC	CASSRGTDSDTQYF
TRBJ2-5	TRBV7-9	-	-	TGTGCCAGCAGCTTAGCGGGTAGCTACGGGGCCACCGACTACTTC	CASSLAGSYGATDYF
TRBJ2-1	TRBV5-1	-	-	TGCGCCAGCAGCTTGGCTGGCAGCACCTACAATGAGCAGTTCTTC	CASSLAGSTYNEQFF
TRBJ2-1	TRBV9	TRBD1	-	TGTGCCAGCAGCCCACAGGGGGGCGGAAACGGTCAGGATGAGCAGTTCTTC	CASSPQGGGNGQDEQFF
TRBJ2-3	TRBV9	-	-	TGTGCCAGCAGCGTAGGGGACCGACAGAGCGATAGGAAGTATTTT	CASSVGDRQSDRKYF
TRBJ1-1	TRBV7-3	-	-	TGTGCCAGCAGCTTATCAGGGTTCACTGAAGCTTTCTTT	CASSLSGFTEAFF
TRBJ2-3	TRBV9	-	-	TGTGCCAGCAGCCTCTGGAGAGGTGGGCCAACGCCGTATTTT	CASSLWRGGPTPYF
TRBJ2-5	TRBV7-9	-	few	TGTGCCAGCAGCGTCTCGGGTAGCTACGGGGCCAACGTCTTC	CASSVSGSYGANVF